The source of this TCR beta chain is a study of T cells after yellow fever vaccination. Study-wide results and limits: Post-booster repertoires contained most primary-vaccination clones again (96% CD4, about 90% CD8). Abundant clonotypes from the bulk population could have been carried over as contaminants into FACS-sorted repertoires. On day 0, almost all vaccine-responding clonotypes were undetectable in sorted memory subsets.

TCR cDNA, made by 5'RACE template switching, carried an added universal primer site and UMIs. TCRdb analysed the 5' RACE reads with MiXCR anew, one entry per CDR3 protein. The sample contains 5,000 or so distinct CDR3 sequences, more than 3.5% of which appear only once. Trimming took 1 base from V and 0 from J, leaving 12 bases between them. Germline-derived CDR1 and CDR2 are WSHSY and SAAADI. The CDR3 spans 16 residues. Within the sample, this clonotype is medium-sized. The clonotype comes from a man aged 30-40 years who received the YFV17D yellow fever vaccine. This material consisted of PBMCs, either bulk or a sorted T-cell subset (CD4+, CD8+, memory, or dextramer-sorted; not recorded which), taken 15 days after the yellow fever booster vaccination. The rearrangement joins TRBV10-2 to TRBJ1-1; maybe TRBD1 (5 bases). CDR3 sequence: CASSEYQGPMNTEAFF. The CDR3 nucleotides read TGCGCCAGCAGTGAGTATCAGGGACCTATGAACACTGAAGCTTTCTTT.